The T cell receptor (beta chain) under discussion was sequenced for a study of T cell responses to AZD1222 COVID-19 vaccine. This clone was observed a few times. Here immunoSEQ multiplex PCR was the method, and the copy in TCRdb shows in-frame clones only, minus some. Among about 100,000 clones, more than 70% were seen once, and the ten largest hold 2.8%. V lost 5 bases to trimming and J lost 7 bases; unmatched junction nucleotides: 9. In germline, CDR1 is SGHTA, CDR2 FQGNSA. The CDR3 spans 14 residues. The sequenced sample was peripheral blood, obtained on day 0 of AZD1222 vaccination. The rearrangement joins TRBV7-2 to TRBJ1-2; the match to TRBD1 covers 8 bases. The origin of this receptor is an adult in good health. CDR3 region: CASSPRTGRVGYTF. The CDR3 DNA reads as TGTGCCAGCAGCCCCAGGACAGGGAGGGTTGGCTACACCTTC.